The clone carrying this T cell receptor beta chain was observed a handful of times. The germline gives CDR1 GTSNPN, CDR2 SVGIG (reference sequence). This CDR3 contains 15 residues. Unmatched junction bases numbered 9, after V lost 3 bases and J lost 4 bases. The data were taken from a study of blood T cell repertoires in COVID-19. Study at large: Samples representing acute and convalescent COVID-19 were sourced from the United States, Italy and Spain. PBMCs, B-cell-depleted T cells, or T cells provided the cDNA or gDNA that made up the material.

In the authors' workflow: Reference gene primer amplification gave estimated nucleated cell counts. Sequencing was performed with immunoSEQ multiplex PCR; in TCRdb, only in-frame clones are kept and a portion is missing. V, J and clone size are those of that table, while D and trimming were read from the DNA. The table shows around 72,000 clones, with around 78% occurring only once. The chain couples TRBV30 to TRBJ1-2; 9 nucleotides align to TRBD1. The receptor's source is a woman aged 80 or over with acute or convalescent COVID-19. Sequenced material: peripheral blood. The CDR3 region has the DNA TGTGCCTGGAGACACGGACGACAGGGGGGCTATGGCTACACCTTC. It specifies CAWRHGRQGGYGYTF. The whole variable domain, filled in from reference TRBV30 and TRBJ1-2, reads SQTIHQWPATLVQPVGSPLSLECTVEGTSNPNLYWYRQAAGRGLQLLFYSVGIGQISSEVPQNLSASRPQDRQFILSSKKLLLSDSGFYLCAWRHGRQGGYGYTFGSGTRLTVV.